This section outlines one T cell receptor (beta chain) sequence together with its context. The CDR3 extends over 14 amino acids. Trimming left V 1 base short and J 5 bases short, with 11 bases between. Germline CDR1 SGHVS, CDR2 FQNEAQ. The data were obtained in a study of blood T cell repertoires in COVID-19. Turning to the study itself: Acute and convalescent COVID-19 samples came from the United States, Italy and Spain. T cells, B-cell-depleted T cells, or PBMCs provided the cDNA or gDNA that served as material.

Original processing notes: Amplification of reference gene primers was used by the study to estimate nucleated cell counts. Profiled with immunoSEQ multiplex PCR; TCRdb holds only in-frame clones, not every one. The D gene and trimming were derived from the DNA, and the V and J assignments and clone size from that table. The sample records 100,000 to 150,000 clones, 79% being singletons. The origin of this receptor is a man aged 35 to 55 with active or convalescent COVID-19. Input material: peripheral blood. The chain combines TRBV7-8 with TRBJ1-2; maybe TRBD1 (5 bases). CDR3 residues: CASSLVGGTYGYTF. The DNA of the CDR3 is TGTGCCAGCAGCTTAGTGGGGGGGACGTATGGCTACACCTTC.